The rows below give T cell receptor beta chains drawn from one sample of a study of cytomegalovirus exposure and HLA in healthy donors. Measured with immunoSEQ multiplex PCR; TCRdb has only the in-frame clones, and not every one. The table records approximately 110,000 clones, roughly 67% of them present only once. The sample comprised PBMCs. All receptors derive from a man between 40 and 49 years old in good health and CMV-seronegative. Each CDR3 is given with its conserved first and last residue. D genes are given only for firm matches. Size tells how often a clone was seen (once, few, many) or the class of an expanded clone, and some rows leave it out.

cdr3_nt | cdr3_aa | j_call | v_call | d_call | clone_size
TGTGCCAGCAGCCAAAGGGGGGGCCTTGACGGGGAGCTGTTTTTT | CASSQRGGLDGELFF | TRBJ2-2 | TRBV14 | - | -
TGTGCCAGCACCCCCTGGGGGGGCGGAGACATTCAGTACTTC | CASTPWGGGDIQYF | TRBJ2-4 | TRBV7-9 | - | -
TGTGCCAGCAGTACCCGGACTAGCGGGGGGCTGGATGAGCAGTTCTTC | CASSTRTSGGLDEQFF | TRBJ2-1 | TRBV28 | TRBD2 | -
TGTGCCAGCAGCCAGGACAGGGGGGGATCCTACGAGCAGTACTTC | CASSQDRGGSYEQYF | TRBJ2-7 | TRBV4-2 | TRBD1 | -
TGTGCCAGCAGCTACCCGGGACTAGCGGGGGGGTTTACCTACAATGAGCAGTTCTTC | CASSYPGLAGGFTYNEQFF | TRBJ2-1 | TRBV7-2 | TRBD2 | -
TGCGCCAGCAGCCAAGCGGTGGCCAGGGGTCGAGAGACCCAGTACTTC | CASSQAVARGRETQYF | TRBJ2-5 | TRBV4-3 | - | -
TGCGCCAGCAGCTCTGGGACAGGGAGTTTCCAAGAGACCCAGTACTTC | CASSSGTGSFQETQYF | TRBJ2-5 | TRBV5-1 | TRBD1 | -
TGCGCCAGCAGCCAGGAAGGGACAGGCTTGGACAGCCCCCAGCATTTT | CASSQEGTGLDSPQHF | TRBJ1-5 | TRBV4-1 | TRBD1 | -
TGCGCCAGCAGCCAAGATGCGGCTAGCGGGGGGAATACGCAGTATTTT | CASSQDAASGGNTQYF | TRBJ2-3 | TRBV4-1 | TRBD2 | -
TGTGCCTGGAGTGTACGAGTGTACGAGCAGTACTTC | CAWSVRVYEQYF | TRBJ2-7 | TRBV30 | - | -
TGTGCCAGCGGACAGCCCTATGCAACTAATGAAAAACTGTTTTTT | CASGQPYATNEKLFF | TRBJ1-4 | TRBV27 | - | -
TGTGCCAGCAGCTTTGGTTTTGGGACAGGGGAACAAGAGACCCAGTACTTC | CASSFGFGTGEQETQYF | TRBJ2-5 | TRBV7-9 | TRBD1 | -
TGCAGCGTTTCAGTAATGAACACTGAAGCTTTCTTT | CSVSVMNTEAFF | TRBJ1-1 | TRBV29-1 | - | -
TGTGCCAGCAGTGAATTCATAGGGGACACCGGGGAGCTGTTTTTT | CASSEFIGDTGELFF | TRBJ2-2 | TRBV25-1 | - | once
TGCGCCAGCAGCTGGGGGGATCAGGGCGGTCAGCCCCAGCATTTT | CASSWGDQGGQPQHF | TRBJ1-5 | TRBV5-1 | - | -
TGTGCCAGCAGCTCAATCCAGGGGAACTATGGCTACACCTTC | CASSSIQGNYGYTF | TRBJ1-2 | TRBV7-6 | - | -
TGTGCCAGCAGCTTAGGACAGGAGTGGTATACTGAAGCTTTCTTT | CASSLGQEWYTEAFF | TRBJ1-1 | TRBV7-3 | TRBD1 | few
TGCGCCAGCAGCTCCGATACCAGGGGGCTAATAGGCAATGAGCAGTTCTTC | CASSSDTRGLIGNEQFF | TRBJ2-1 | TRBV5-1 | TRBD1 | -
TGTGCCAGCAGTCCACGGACAGGGGGCCGTGGCTACACCTTC | CASSPRTGGRGYTF | TRBJ1-2 | TRBV27 | TRBD1 | -
TGCGCCAGCAGCCAAGACCCGTACAGGGGGCTTGGGTCACCCCTCCACTTT | CASSQDPYRGLGSPLHF | TRBJ1-6 | TRBV4-1 | TRBD1 | -
TGTGCCAGCAGGACGGGACTAGCGACGGATACGCAGTATTTT | CASRTGLATDTQYF | TRBJ2-3 | TRBV11-2 | TRBD2 | few
TGTGCCAGTAGTAACCGGGACTACTCCTACGAGCAGTACTTC | CASSNRDYSYEQYF | TRBJ2-7 | TRBV19 | TRBD2 | -
TGTGCCAGCAGTTCCCGAGTGGGAGGGTCGAATCAGCCCCAGCATTTT | CASSSRVGGSNQPQHF | TRBJ1-5 | TRBV6-5 | - | -
TGCGCCAGCAGCCAAGGACAGGGGGGGAGTGAAAAACTGTTTTTT | CASSQGQGGSEKLFF | TRBJ1-4 | TRBV4-3 | TRBD1 | -
TGTGCCAGCAGTTCCAGTCCGGGTGGCAATCAGCCCCAGCATTTT | CASSSSPGGNQPQHF | TRBJ1-5 | TRBV6-5 | - | -
TGTGCCAGCTCACCAGGGACAGGGGGGTTCTATGGCTACACCTTC | CASSPGTGGFYGYTF | TRBJ1-2 | TRBV18 | TRBD1 | -
TGTGCCAGCAGCTGGGACAGCCCGCCGGGAAACACCATATATTTT | CASSWDSPPGNTIYF | TRBJ1-3 | TRBV5-6 | TRBD1 | -
TGTGCCAGCAGTTGGACCCCCGGGACAGGGGGCGATGAGCAGTTCTTC | CASSWTPGTGGDEQFF | TRBJ2-1 | TRBV2 | TRBD1 | few